The clone carrying this TCR beta chain was detected many times. Antigen specificity is unknown. Researchers barred patients who had uncontrolled infection, other autoimmune disease, pregnancy or lactation. The diagnostic basis comprised clinical symptoms, serum thyroxine and TRAb, thyroid ultrasound and orbital computed tomography. Regions amplified from RNA transcripts were the TCR beta CDR3 regions. TCR CDR3 underwent first-round RT-PCR with the HTBI primer set. TCRdb re-called the multiplex PCR reads with MiXCR, one entry per CDR3 protein. Among some 350,000 distinct CDR3 sequences listed, roughly an eighth were seen once. The data originate from a study of T cells in Graves' hyperthyroidism and ophthalmopathy. Whole-study results and caveats: Expanded thyroid clonotypes (above 0.001) were mostly also found in blood. Ophthalmopathy was separated from stable hyperthyroidism by a 13 V-J model.

Trimming took 7 bases from V and 3 from J, leaving 10 bases between them. The CDR3 runs to 13 residues. Per germline, CDR1 SNHLY and CDR2 FYNNEI. The genes are TRBV2 and TRBJ2-4, with a possible D match to TRBD1 (5 bases). Input material: blood. The TCR comes from a middle-aged woman with Graves' ophthalmopathy. CDR3 in amino acids: CASTQDSKNIQYF. The CDR3 nucleotides read TGTGCCAGCACTCAAGACAGCAAAAACATTCAGTACTTC.